This TCR beta chain is drawn from a study of blood T cell repertoires in COVID-19. The overall study: Samples representing acute and convalescent COVID-19 were sourced from the United States, Italy and Spain. PBMCs, B-cell-depleted T cells, or T cells provided the cDNA or gDNA that made up the material.

The germline gives CDR1 GTSNPN, CDR2 SVGIG (reference sequence). The CDR3 loop spans 12 amino acids. V gave up 3 bases and J gave up 12 bases, with 17 bases separating them. In the original processing: How many nucleated cells were present was estimated from reference gene primer amplification. Repertoires were generated with immunoSEQ multiplex PCR, while TCRdb's copy carries only in-frame clones and drops some. V, J and clone size are those of that table, while D and trimming were read from the DNA. The data contain approximately 31,000 clones, roughly 87% of them singletons. The chain joins TRBV30 to TRBJ1-2; maybe TRBD1 (6 bases). This sequence was found in a man older than 75 with acute or convalescent COVID-19. Sequencing was done on a sample of peripheral blood. The DNA for the CDR3 is TGTGCCTGGAGCGGATATGGGCAGGGGAACACCTTC. Amino acids: CAWSGYGQGNTF.